This note documents a single TCR beta chain sequence. The antigen is not known. The V gene's germline CDR1 is MNHNY and CDR2 SVGAGI (reference sequence). Trimming stripped 11 bases from V and 6 bases from J, with 7 bases between. This CDR3 region has 10 residues. The entry originates in a study of cytomegalovirus exposure and HLA in healthy donors. The validation cohort, a group of 100 to 150 subjects, included the donors and was separate from the approximately 650-subject first cohort. The study's findings and limits: The study put some 150 TCR beta chains on its list as cytomegalovirus-associated. Later, an analysis found that TCR clusters from the first cohort tended to co-occur in the roughly 110 validation repertoires.

TCRdb's table, derived via immunoSEQ multiplex PCR, lists solely in-frame clones and lacks some. Found here are under 65,000 clones, roughly 90% of them singletons; the top ten hold about 8.8%. J is TRBJ2-2 and V is TRBV6-6; D gene uncertain. The sequenced sample consisted of PBMCs. This TCR was recovered from a young woman in good health and CMV-seropositive. The CDR3 protein is CAGGAGELFF. CDR3 nucleotides: TGTGCCGGTGGAGCCGGGGAGCTGTTTTTT.